This TCR beta chain was profiled in a study of cytomegalovirus exposure and HLA in healthy donors. The V end lost 8 bases, the J end lost 0 bases, and 10 bases lay between the germline ends. The CDR3 loop spans 13 amino acids. Germline values: CDR1 KGHSH, CDR2 LQKENI. PCR used 60 Vbeta primers and 13 Jbeta primers. Libraries were prepared by immunoSEQ multiplex PCR; TCRdb keeps only in-frame clonotypes and omits some of them. The top ten hold around 2.5% of the sample, which has under 150,000 clones, 65% to 85% seen once. The sequence was obtained from a male donor in good health and CMV-seronegative. The chain employs TRBV18 and TRBJ1-1; D perhaps matches TRBD1 (6 bases). Sequencing input: PBMCs. The CDR3: CASQTGLNTEAFF. The CDR3 DNA follows: TGTGCCAGCCAGACAGGTTTGAACACTGAAGCTTTCTTT.